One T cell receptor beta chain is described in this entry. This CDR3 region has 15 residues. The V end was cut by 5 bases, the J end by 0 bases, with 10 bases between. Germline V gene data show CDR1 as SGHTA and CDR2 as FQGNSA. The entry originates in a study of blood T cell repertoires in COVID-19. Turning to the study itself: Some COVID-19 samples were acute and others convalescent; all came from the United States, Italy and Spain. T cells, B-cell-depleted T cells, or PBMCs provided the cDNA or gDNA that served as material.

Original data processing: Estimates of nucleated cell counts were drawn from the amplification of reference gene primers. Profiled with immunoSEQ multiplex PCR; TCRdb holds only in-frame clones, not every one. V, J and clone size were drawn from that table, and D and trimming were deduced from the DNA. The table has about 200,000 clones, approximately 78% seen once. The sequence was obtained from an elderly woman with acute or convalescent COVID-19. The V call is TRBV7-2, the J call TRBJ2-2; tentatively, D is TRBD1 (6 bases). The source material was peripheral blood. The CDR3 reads CASSPTGTNTGELFF. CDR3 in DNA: TGTGCCAGCAGCCCAACAGGGACGAACACCGGGGAGCTGTTTTTT.